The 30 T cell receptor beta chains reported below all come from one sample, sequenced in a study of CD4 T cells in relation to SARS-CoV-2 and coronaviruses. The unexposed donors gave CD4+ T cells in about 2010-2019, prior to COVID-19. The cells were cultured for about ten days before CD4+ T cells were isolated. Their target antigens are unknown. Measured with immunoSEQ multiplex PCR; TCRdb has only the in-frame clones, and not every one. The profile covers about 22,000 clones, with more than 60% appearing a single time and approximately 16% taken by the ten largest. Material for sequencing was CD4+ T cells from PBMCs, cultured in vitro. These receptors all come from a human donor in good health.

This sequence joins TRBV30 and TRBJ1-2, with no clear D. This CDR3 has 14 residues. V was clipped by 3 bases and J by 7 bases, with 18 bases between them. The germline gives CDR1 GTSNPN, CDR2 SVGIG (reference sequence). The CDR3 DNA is TGTGCCTGGAGCTTGGAGTCCGATTATGTTGGCTACACCTTC. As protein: CAWSLESDYVGYTF.

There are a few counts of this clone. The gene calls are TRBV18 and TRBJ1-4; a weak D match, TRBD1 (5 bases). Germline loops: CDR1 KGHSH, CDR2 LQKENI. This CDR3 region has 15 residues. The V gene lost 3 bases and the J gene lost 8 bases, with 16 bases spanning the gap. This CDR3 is CASSPGEAPREKLFF. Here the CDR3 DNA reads TGTGCCAGCTCACCGGGGGAGGCCCCAAGGGAAAAACTGTTTTTT.

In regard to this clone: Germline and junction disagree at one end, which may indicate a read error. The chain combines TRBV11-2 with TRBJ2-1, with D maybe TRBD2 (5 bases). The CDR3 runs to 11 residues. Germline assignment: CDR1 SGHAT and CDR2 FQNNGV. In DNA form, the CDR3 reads TGTGCCTTAGAGGGCGGTAGGCCACCGATCTTC. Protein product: CALEGGRPPIF.

The CDR3 bases are TGTGCCAGCAGTGACGGACAGGGGGCAGATACGCAGTATTTT. Its protein is CASSDGQGADTQYF. The chain employs TRBV6-4 and TRBJ2-3; 10 nucleotides align to TRBD1. There are 14 residues in the CDR3. V lost 2 bases and J lost 4; bases outside the gene matches: 0. CDR1 MRHNA and CDR2 SNTAGT come from the germline V gene.

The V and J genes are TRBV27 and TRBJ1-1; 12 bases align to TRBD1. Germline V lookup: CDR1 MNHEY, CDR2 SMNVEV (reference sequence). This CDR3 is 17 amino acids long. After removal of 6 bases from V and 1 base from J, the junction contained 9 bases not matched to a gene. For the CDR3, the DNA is TGTGCCAGCAGCCGGACGGGACAGGGGGCGCGGAACACTGAAGCTTTCTTT. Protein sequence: CASSRTGQGARNTEAFF.

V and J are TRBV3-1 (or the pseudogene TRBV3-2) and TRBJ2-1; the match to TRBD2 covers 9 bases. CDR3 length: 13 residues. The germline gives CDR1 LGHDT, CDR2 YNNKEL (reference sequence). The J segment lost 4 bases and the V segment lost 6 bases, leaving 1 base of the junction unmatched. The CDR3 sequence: CASRGLAYNEQFF. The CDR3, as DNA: TGTGCCAGCAGGGGACTAGCTTACAATGAGCAGTTCTTC.

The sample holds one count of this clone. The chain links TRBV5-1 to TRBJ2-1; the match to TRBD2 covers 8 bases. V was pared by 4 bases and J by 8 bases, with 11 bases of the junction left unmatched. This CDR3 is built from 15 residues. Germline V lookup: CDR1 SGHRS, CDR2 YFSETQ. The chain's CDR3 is CASSPGTRSIYEQFF. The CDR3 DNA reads TGCGCCAGCAGCCCCGGGACTAGGTCTATCTATGAGCAGTTCTTC.

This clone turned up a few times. The CDR3 nucleotides are TGTGCTAGTGGACCCAGCGGGTCCTCTGGAAACACCATATATTTT. It specifies CASGPSGSSGNTIYF. The genes are TRBV12-5 and TRBJ1-3; no clear D. This CDR3 has 15 residues. The V end lost 6 bases, the J end lost 0 bases, and 12 bases lay between the germline ends. Germline values: CDR1 LGHNT, CDR2 FRNRAP.

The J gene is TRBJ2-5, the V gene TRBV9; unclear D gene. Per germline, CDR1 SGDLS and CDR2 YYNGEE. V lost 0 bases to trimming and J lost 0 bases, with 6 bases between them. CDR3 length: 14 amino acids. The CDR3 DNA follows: TGTGCCAGCAGCGTAGGACCCAACCAAGAGACCCAGTACTTC. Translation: CASSVGPNQETQYF. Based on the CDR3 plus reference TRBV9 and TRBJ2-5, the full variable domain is DSGVTQTPKHLITATGQRVTLRCSPRSGDLSVYWYQQSLDQGLQFLIQYYNGEERAKGNILERFSAQQFPDLHSELNLSSLELGDSALYFCASSVGPNQETQYFGPGTRLLVL.

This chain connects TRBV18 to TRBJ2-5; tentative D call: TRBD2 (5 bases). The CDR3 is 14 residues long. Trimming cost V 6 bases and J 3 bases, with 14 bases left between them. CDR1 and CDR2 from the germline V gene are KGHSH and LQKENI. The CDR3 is CASSNGVGKETQYF. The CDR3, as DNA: TGTGCCAGCTCGAACGGGGTAGGAAAAGAGACCCAGTACTTC.

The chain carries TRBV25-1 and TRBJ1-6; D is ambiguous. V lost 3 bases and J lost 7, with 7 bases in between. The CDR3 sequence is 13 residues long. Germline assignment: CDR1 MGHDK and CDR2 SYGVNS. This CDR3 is CASSEVPNSPLHF. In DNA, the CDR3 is TGTGCCAGCAGTGAGGTACCAAATTCACCCCTCCACTTT.

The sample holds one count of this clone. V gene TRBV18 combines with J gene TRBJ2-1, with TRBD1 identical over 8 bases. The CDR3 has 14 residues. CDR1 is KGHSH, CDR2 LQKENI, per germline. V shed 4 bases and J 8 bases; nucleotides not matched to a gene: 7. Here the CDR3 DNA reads TGTGCCAGCTCACTACGGACAGGGTTCGATGAGCAGTTCTTC. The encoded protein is CASSLRTGFDEQFF.

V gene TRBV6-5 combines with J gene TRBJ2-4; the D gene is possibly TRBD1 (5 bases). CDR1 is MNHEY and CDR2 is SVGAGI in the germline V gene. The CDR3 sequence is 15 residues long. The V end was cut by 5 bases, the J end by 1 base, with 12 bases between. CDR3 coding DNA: TGTGCCAGCAGTACAGGAAATCTGGCCAAAAACATTCAGTACTTC. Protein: CASSTGNLAKNIQYF.

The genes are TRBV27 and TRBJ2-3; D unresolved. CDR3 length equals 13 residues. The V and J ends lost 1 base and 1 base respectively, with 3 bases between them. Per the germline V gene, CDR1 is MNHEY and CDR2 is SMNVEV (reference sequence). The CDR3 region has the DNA TGTGCCAGCAGTTTATTAGGCACAGATACGCAGTATTTT. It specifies CASSLLGTDTQYF.

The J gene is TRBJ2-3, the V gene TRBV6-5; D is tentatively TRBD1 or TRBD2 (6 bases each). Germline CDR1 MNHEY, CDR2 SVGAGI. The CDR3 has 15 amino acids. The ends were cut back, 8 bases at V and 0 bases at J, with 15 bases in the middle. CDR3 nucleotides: TGTGCCAGCTACTTTGGGGGGCTGAGCACAGATACGCAGTATTTT. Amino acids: CASYFGGLSTDTQYF.

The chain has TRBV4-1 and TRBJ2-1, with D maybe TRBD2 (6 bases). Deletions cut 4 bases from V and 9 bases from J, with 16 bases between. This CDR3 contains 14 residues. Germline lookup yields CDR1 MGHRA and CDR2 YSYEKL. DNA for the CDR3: TGCGCCAGCAGCCTCCGCGAGGCTAGCGTTGAGCAGTTCTTC. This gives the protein CASSLREASVEQFF.

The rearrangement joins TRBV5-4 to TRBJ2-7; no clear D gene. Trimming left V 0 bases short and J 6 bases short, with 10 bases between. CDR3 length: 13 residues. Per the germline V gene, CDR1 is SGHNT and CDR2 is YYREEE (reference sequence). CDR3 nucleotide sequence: TGTGCCAGCAGCTTGGAGGTCCGAGGCGAGCAGTACTTC. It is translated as CASSLEVRGEQYF.

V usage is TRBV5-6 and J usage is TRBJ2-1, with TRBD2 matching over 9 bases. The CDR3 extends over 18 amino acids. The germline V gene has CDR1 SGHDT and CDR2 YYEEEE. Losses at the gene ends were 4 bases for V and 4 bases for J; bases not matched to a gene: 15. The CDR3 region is CASSPGVLAGEMYNEQFF. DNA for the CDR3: TGTGCCAGCAGCCCTGGAGTATTAGCGGGAGAAATGTACAATGAGCAGTTCTTC. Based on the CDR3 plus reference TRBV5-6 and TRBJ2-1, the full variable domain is DAGVTQSPTHLIKTRGQQVTLRCSPKSGHDTVSWYQQALGQGPQFIFQYYEEEERQRGNFPDRFSGHQFPNYSSELNVNALLLGDSALYLCASSPGVLAGEMYNEQFFGPGTRLTVL.

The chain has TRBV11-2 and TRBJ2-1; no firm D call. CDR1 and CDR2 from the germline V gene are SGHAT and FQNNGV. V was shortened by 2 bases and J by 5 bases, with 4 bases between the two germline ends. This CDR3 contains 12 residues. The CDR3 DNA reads TGTGCCAGCAGCTTATCGGACAATGAGCAGTTCTTC. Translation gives CASSLSDNEQFF.

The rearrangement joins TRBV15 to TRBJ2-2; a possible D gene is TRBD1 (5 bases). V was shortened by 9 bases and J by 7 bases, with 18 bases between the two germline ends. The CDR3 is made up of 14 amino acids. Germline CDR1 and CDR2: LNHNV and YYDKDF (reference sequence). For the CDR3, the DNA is TGTGCCACGAGATCCTTAGGGGCTAACGGGGAGCTGTTTTTT. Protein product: CATRSLGANGELFF. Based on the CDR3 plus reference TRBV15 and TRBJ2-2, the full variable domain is DAMVIQNPRYQVTQFGKPVTLSCSQTLNHNVMYWYQQKSSQAPKLLFHYYDKDFNNEADTPDNFQSRRPNTSFCFLDIRSPGLGDTAMYLCATRSLGANGELFFGEGSRLTVL.

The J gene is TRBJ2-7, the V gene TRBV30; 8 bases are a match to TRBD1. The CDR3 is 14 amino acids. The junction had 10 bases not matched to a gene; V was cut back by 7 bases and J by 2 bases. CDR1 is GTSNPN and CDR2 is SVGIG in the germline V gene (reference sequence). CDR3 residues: CALERSGGPYEQYF. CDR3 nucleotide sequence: TGTGCCTTGGAGAGGTCAGGGGGCCCCTACGAGCAGTACTTC.

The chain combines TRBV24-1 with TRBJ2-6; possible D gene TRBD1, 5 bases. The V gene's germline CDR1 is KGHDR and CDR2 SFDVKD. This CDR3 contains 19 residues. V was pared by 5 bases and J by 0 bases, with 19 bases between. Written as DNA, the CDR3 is TGTGCCACCAGTGTTCGACAGTACCGTTTCCTCTCTGGGGCCAACGTCCTGACTTTC. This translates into CATSVRQYRFLSGANVLTF.

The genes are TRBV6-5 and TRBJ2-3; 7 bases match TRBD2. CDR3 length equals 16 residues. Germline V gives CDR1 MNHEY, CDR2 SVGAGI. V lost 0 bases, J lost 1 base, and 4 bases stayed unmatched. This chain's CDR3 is CASSYSRLAGTDTQYF. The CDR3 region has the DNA TGTGCCAGCAGTTACTCGCGGCTAGCGGGCACAGATACGCAGTATTTT.

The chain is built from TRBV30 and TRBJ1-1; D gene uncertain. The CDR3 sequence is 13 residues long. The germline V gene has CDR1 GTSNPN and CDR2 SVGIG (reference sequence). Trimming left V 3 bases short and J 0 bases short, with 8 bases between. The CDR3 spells CAWSEQLNTEAFF. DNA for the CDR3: TGTGCCTGGAGCGAACAGTTGAACACTGAAGCTTTCTTT.

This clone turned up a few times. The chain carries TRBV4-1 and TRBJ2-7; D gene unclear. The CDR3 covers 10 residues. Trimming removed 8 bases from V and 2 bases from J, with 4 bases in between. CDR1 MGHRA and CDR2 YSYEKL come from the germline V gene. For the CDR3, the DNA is TGCGCCAGCGGGCCCTACGAGCAGTACTTC. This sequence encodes CASGPYEQYF.

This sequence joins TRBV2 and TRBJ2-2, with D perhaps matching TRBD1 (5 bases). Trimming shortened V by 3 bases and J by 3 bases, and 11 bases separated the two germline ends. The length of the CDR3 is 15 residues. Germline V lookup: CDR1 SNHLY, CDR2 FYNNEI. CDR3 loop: CASSDLGRDTGELFF. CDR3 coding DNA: TGTGCCAGCAGTGATTTAGGCAGGGACACCGGGGAGCTGTTTTTT.

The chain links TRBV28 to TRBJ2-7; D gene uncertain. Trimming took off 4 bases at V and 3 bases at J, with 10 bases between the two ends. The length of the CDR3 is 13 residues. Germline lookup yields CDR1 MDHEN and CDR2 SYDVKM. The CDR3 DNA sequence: TGTGCCAGCAGTTCCCTAGTTATCTACGAGCAGTACTTC. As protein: CASSSLVIYEQYF.

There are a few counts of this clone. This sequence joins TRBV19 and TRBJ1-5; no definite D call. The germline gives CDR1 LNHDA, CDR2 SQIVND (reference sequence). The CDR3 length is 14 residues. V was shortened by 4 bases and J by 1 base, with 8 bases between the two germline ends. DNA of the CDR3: TGTGCCAGTAGTAACAGAGAGAGCAATCAGCCCCAGCATTTT. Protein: CASSNRESNQPQHF. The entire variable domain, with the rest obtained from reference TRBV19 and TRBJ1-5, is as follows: DGGITQSPKYLFRKEGQNVTLSCEQNLNHDAMYWYRQDPGQGLRLIYYSQIVNDFQKGDIAEGYSVSREKKESFPLTVTSAQKNPTAFYLCASSNRESNQPQHFGDGTRLSIL.

In nucleotides, the CDR3 is TGTGCCAGCAGCCAAACCGGGAGCCTAGTTAGTGAAAAACTGTTTTTT. It yields the protein CASSQTGSLVSEKLFF. The V call is TRBV14, the J call TRBJ1-4, with unresolved D. V was pared by 2 bases and J by 7 bases, with 17 bases between. There are 16 residues in the CDR3. Germline assignment: CDR1 SGHDN and CDR2 FVKESK. The variable domain in full, completed from reference TRBV14 and TRBJ1-4, reads EAGVTQFPSHSVIEKGQTVTLRCDPISGHDNLYWYRRVMGKEIKFLLHFVKESKQDESGMPNNRFLAERTGGTYSTLKVQPAELEDSGVYFCASSQTGSLVSEKLFFGSGTQLSVL.

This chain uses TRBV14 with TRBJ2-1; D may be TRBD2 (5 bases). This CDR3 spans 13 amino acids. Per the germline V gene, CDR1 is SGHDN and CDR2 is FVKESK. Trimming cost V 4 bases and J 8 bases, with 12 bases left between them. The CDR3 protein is CASSRGPWDEQFF. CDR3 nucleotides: TGTGCCAGCAGCCGCGGGCCTTGGGATGAGCAGTTCTTC.